This T cell receptor beta chain was profiled in a study of CD8 T cells in ankylosing spondylitis. The study, taken as a whole, reports: Past research had described some motif variants in reactive arthritis synovial fluid and blood. The authors reported significant enrichment of disease-linked clones in matched ankylosing spondylitis synovial fluid. The authors found the disease-linked clones to be CD8+ and relatively rare in peripheral blood. Seven to nine highly homologous variants made up a TCR beta motif that seemed to typify ankylosing spondylitis blood.

In its sample, this clonotype was seen a few times. Its antigen remains unidentified. This CDR3 has 13 amino acids. The V end was cut by 3 bases, the J end by 9 bases, with 12 bases between. Library preparation for TCR beta used quantitative 5'-RACE with molecular barcodes. TCRdb recomputed calls from the 5' RACE reads with MiXCR, one row per CDR3 protein. The data contain about 540,000 distinct CDR3 sequences, about 12% of them singletons. The receptor's source is a male donor with ankylosing spondylitis. The sequenced sample consisted of blood, either unsorted or a sorted T cell fraction (not recorded which). The rearrangement links TRBV12-3 or TRBV12-4 to TRBJ2-1; TRBD2 is a possible D gene (5 bases). The CDR3 protein is CASSFERAREQFF. CDR3 nucleotides: TGTGCCAGCAGTTTTGAGAGGGCCCGTGAGCAGTTCTTC.